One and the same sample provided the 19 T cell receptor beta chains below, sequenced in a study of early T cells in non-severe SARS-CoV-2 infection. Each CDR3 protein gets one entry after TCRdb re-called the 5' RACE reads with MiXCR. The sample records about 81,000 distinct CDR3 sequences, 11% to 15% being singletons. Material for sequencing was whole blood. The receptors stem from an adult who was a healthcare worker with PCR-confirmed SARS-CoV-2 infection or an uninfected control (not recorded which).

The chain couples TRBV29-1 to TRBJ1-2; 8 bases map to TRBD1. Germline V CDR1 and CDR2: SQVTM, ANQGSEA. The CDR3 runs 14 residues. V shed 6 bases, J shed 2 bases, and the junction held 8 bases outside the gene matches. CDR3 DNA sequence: TGCAGCGTAGCTTTTGCAGGGGGCAACTATGGCTACACCTTC. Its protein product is CSVAFAGGNYGYTF.

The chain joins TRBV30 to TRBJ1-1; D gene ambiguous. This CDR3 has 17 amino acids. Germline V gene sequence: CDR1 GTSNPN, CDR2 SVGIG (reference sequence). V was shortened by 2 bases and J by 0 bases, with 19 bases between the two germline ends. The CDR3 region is CAWSLIRTGVMNTEAFF. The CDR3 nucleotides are TGTGCCTGGAGTCTTATCCGAACCGGCGTCATGAACACTGAAGCTTTCTTT.

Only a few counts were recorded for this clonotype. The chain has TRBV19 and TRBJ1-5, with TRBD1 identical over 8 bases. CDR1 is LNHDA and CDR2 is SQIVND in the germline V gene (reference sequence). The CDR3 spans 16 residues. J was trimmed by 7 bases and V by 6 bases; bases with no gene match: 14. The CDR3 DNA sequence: TGTGCCAGTAGGAAATCCAGGGGGCGCGAGTGGCAGCCCCAGCATTTT. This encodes CASRKSRGREWQPQHF.

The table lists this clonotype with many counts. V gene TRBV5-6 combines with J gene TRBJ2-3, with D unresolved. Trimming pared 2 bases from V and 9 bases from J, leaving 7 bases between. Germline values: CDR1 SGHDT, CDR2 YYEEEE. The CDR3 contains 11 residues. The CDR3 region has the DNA TGTGCCAGCAGCTTAACTGGGACGCAGTATTTT. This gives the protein CASSLTGTQYF.

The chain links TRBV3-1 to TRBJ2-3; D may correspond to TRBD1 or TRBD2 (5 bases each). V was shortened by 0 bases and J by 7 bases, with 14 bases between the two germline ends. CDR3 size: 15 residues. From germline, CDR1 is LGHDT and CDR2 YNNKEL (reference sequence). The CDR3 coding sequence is TGTGCCAGCAGCCAAGATGCCACGGGACCGCATACGCAGTATTTT. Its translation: CASSQDATGPHTQYF.

The CDR3 sequence: CASTLDRGFVDGYTF. CDR3 in DNA: TGTGCCAGCACCCTCGACAGAGGGTTTGTTGATGGCTACACCTTC. The chain combines TRBV6-6 with TRBJ1-2, with D possibly being TRBD1 (5 bases). CDR3 length: 15 amino acids. Trimming removed 7 bases at V and 6 bases at J, with 21 bases between. Germline V lookup: CDR1 MNHNY, CDR2 SVGAGI (reference sequence).

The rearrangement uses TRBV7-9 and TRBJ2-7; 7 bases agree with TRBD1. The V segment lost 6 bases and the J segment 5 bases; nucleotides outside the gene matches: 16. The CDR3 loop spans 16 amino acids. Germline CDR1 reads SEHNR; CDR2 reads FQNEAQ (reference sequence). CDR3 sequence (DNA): TGTGCCAGCAGTCTTCCCGAACAGGGGAAGGGTGACGAGCAGTACTTC. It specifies CASSLPEQGKGDEQYF.

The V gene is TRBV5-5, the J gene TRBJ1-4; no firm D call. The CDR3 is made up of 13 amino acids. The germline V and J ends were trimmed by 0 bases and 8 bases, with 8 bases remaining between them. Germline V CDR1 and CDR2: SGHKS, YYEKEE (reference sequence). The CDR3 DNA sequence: TGTGCCAGCAGCTTGGGGGCCTGGGAAAAACTGTTTTTT. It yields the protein CASSLGAWEKLFF.

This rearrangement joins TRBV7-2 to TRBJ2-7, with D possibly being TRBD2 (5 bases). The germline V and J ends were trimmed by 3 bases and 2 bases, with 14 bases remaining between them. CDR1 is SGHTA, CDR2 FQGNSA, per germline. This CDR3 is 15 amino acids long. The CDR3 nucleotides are TGTGCCAGCAGCTTGACAAAGACACTAGCCTACGAGCAGTACTTC. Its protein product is CASSLTKTLAYEQYF.

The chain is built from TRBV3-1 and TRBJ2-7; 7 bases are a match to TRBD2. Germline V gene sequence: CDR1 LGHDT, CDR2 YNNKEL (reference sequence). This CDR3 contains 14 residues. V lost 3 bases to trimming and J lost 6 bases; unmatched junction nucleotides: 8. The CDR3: CASSQGGGSSEQYF. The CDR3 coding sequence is TGTGCCAGCAGCCAGGGCGGGGGAAGTAGCGAGCAGTACTTC.

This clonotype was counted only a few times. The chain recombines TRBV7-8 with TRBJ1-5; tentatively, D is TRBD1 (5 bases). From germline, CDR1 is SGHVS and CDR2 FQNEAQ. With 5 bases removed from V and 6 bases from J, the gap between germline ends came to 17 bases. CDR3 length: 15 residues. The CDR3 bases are TGTGCCAGCAGCCCAATTGGGGGGATCAGTCAGCCCCAGCATTTT. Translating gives CASSPIGGISQPQHF.

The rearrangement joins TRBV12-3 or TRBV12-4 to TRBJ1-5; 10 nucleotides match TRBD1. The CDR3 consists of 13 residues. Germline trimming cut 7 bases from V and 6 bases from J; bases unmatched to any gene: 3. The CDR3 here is CASNRDRGQPQHF. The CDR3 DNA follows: TGTGCCAGCAACCGGGACAGGGGTCAGCCCCAGCATTTT.

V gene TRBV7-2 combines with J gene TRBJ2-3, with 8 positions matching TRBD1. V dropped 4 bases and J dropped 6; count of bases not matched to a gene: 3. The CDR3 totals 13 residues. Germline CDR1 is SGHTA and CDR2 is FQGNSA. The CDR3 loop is CASSSDRADTQYF. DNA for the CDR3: TGTGCCAGCAGCTCGGACAGGGCGGATACGCAGTATTTT.

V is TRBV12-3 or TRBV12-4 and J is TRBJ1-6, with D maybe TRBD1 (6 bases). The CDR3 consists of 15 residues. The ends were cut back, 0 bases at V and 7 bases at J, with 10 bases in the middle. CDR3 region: CASSLALGQNSPLHF. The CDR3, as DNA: TGTGCCAGCAGTTTAGCGCTGGGACAAAATTCACCCCTCCACTTT.

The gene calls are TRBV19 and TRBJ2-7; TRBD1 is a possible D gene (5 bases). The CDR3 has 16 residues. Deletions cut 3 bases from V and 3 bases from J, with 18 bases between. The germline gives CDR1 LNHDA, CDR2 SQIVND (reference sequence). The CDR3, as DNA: TGTGCCAGTAGTATTTCCCTTGGGGCGAGGAGCTACGAGCAGTACTTC. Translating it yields CASSISLGARSYEQYF.

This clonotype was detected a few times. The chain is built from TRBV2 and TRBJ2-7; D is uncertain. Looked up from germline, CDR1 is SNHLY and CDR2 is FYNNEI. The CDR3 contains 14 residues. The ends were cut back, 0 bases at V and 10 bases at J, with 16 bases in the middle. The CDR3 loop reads CASSEAQAAHPQYF. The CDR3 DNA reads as TGTGCCAGCAGTGAAGCTCAGGCGGCCCATCCTCAGTACTTC.

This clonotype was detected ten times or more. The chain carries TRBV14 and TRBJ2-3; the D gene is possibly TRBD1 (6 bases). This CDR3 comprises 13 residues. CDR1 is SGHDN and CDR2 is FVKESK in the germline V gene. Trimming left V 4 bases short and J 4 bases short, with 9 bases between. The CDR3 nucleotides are TGTGCCAGCAGCCTACAGGGCGCAGATACGCAGTATTTT. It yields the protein CASSLQGADTQYF.

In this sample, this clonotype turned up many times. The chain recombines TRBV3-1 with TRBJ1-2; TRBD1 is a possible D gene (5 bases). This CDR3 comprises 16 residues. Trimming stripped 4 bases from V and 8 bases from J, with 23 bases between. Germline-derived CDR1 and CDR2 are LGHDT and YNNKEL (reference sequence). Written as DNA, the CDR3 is TGTGCCAGCAGCCGAAGAGCGCCGGGGACCTCTGGGGGCTACACCTTC. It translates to CASSRRAPGTSGGYTF.

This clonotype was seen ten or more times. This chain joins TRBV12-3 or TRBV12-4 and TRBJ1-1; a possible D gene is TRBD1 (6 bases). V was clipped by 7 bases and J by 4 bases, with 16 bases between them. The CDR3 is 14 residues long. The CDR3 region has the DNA TGTGCCAGCACCCTTCGGGGGGCAGGCACTGAAGCTTTCTTT. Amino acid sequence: CASTLRGAGTEAFF.